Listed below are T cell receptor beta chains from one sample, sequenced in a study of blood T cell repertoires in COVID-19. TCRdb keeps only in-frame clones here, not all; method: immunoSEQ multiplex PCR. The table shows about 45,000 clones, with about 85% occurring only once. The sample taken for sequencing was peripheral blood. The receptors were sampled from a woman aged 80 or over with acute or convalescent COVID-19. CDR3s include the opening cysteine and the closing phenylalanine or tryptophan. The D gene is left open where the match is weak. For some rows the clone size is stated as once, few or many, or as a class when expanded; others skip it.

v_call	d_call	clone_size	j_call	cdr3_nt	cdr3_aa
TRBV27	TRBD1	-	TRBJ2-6	TGTGCCAGCAGTTTCTCGGGACAGATTTTTTCTGGGGCCAACGTCCTGACTTTC	CASSFSGQIFSGANVLTF
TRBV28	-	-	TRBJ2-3	TGTGCCAGCAGTTTCCCGGGGTCTAGCACAGATACGCAGTATTTT	CASSFPGSSTDTQYF
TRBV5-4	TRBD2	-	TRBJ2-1	TGTGCCAGCAGCTTGGGGTCTAGCGGGAGTCTCCTCAATGAGCAGTTCTTC	CASSLGSSGSLLNEQFF
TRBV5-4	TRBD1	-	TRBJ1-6	TGTGCCAGCAGCACGGGACAGGGAGGGAATTCACCCCTCCACTTT	CASSTGQGGNSPLHF
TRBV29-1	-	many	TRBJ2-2	TGCAGCGTTCCAGGGGACACCGGGGAGCTGTTTTTT	CSVPGDTGELFF
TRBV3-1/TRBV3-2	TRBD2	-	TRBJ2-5	TGTGCCAGCAAGACCGGGACTAGCGGGATCCAGGAGACCCAGTACTTC	CASKTGTSGIQETQYF
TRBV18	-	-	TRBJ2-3	TGTGCCAGCTCACCACCGAACTTCCCCGATACGCAGTATTTT	CASSPPNFPDTQYF
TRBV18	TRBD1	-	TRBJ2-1	TGTGCCAGCTCACCACGAGACAGGGGTTACAATGAGCAGTTCTTC	CASSPRDRGYNEQFF
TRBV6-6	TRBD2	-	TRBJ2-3	TGTGCCAGCAGTTATCAAGCGGGAGCCACAGATACGCAGTATTTT	CASSYQAGATDTQYF
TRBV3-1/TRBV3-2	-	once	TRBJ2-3	TGTGCCAGCAGCGCCTTTCAGGGCGGGAACACAGATACGCAGTATTTT	CASSAFQGGNTDTQYF
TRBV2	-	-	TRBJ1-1	TGTGCCAGCAGTGTTACAGGTTCTGAAGCTTTCTTT	CASSVTGSEAFF
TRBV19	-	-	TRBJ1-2	TGTGCCAGTAGTACCACCTTCACGGCGGGGGCGCTTGGCTACACCTTC	CASSTTFTAGALGYTF
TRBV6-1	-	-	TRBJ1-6	TGTGCCAGCAGTGAGCAACAGGCTAATTCACCCCTCCACTTT	CASSEQQANSPLHF
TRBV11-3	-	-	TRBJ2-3	TGTGCCAGCAGCGAAGTAGGCACAGATACGCAGTATTTT	CASSEVGTDTQYF
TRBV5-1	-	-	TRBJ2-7	TGCGCCAGCGGCACAGGGATGAACTACGAGCAGTACTTC	CASGTGMNYEQYF
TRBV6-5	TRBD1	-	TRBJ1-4	TGTGCCAGCAGACCAGGGACAGCGGAAAAACTGTTTTTT	CASRPGTAEKLFF
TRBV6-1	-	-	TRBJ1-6	TGTGCCAGCAGTGAAGGACTATCACCCCTCCACTTT	CASSEGLSPLHF
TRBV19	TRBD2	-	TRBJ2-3	TGTGCCAGTAGGGCCCGTACAAGCGGGGCGACAGATACGCAGTATTTT	CASRARTSGATDTQYF
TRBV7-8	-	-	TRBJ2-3	TGTGCCAGCAGCTCGGACAGCGCTTTGACAGATACGCAGTATTTT	CASSSDSALTDTQYF
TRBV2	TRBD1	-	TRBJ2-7	TGTGCCAGCAGTGAAGTAGGGACAGGGTCCAACGAGCAGTACTTC	CASSEVGTGSNEQYF
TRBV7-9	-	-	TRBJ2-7	TGTGCCAGCAGCCCAGAGCAGTACTTC	CASSPEQYF
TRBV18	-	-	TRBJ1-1	TGTGCCAGCTCCCCTGGGACAAACACTGAAGCTTTCTTT	CASSPGTNTEAFF
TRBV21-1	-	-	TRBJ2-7	TGTGCCAGCAGCTTGCACTACGGGTCCGAGCAGTACTTC	CASSLHYGSEQYF
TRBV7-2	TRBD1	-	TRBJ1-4	TGTGCCAGCAGCTTTCCCGACAGGGCAACTAATGAAAAACTGTTTTTT	CASSFPDRATNEKLFF
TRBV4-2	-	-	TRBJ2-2	TGTGCCAGCAGCCCTATTGACAAATCGAACACCGGGGAGCTGTTTTTT	CASSPIDKSNTGELFF
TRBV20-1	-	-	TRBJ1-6	TGCAGTGCTAGTAGGGGTTTGCCACCCCTCCACTTT	CSASRGLPPLHF